This TCR beta chain was profiled in a study of blood T cell repertoires in COVID-19. Background on the study: COVID-19 samples, acute and convalescent, were from the United States, Italy and Spain.

Germline lookup yields CDR1 MNHEY and CDR2 SVGAGI. This CDR3 region has 14 residues. With 5 bases clipped from V and 4 bases from J, the junction kept 6 bases outside the gene matches. The data were produced by immunoSEQ multiplex PCR, yet TCRdb's version contains in-frame clones alone and is incomplete. The sample has some 82,000 clones; 91% are singletons. This TCR came from a woman in her forties or fifties in a cohort sampled during active COVID-19. Material for sequencing was peripheral blood. The chain combines TRBV6-5 with TRBJ1-2, with 8 nucleotides matching TRBD1. The chain's CDR3 is CASSPPGQVYGYTF. CDR3 sequence (DNA): TGTGCCAGCAGTCCTCCGGGACAGGTCTATGGCTACACCTTC.